Listed below are T cell receptor beta chains from one sample, sequenced in a study of somatic mutations in cytotoxic T cells in rheumatoid arthritis. Here immunoSEQ multiplex PCR was the method, and the copy in TCRdb shows in-frame clones only, minus some. The sample yields 25,000 to 30,000 clones, around nine tenths seen once. The sequencing sample was made of CD8+ T cells sorted from blood. Receptors originate from an adult with rheumatoid arthritis. Each CDR3 is given with its conserved first and last residue. The order of the fields is clone size, V gene, D gene, J gene, CDR3 DNA, CDR3 protein. A D gene is named only where the DNA matches it firmly. Size is stated for part of the rows, as once, few or many counts, or as a class when the clone is expanded.

clone size: -; V gene: TRBV27; D gene: -; J gene: TRBJ2-7; CDR3 DNA: TGTGCCAGCAGTTTAGGGACGGCCATCTACGAGCAGTACTTC; CDR3 protein: CASSLGTAIYEQYF
clone size: -; V gene: TRBV27; D gene: -; J gene: TRBJ2-7; CDR3 DNA: TGTGCCAGCAGTTTATCCTCTTACTACGAGCAGTACTTC; CDR3 protein: CASSLSSYYEQYF
clone size: few; V gene: TRBV7-9; D gene: TRBD1; J gene: TRBJ1-5; CDR3 DNA: TGTGCCAGCAGCTTGAGGGACAGTGATCAGCCCCAGCATTTT; CDR3 protein: CASSLRDSDQPQHF
clone size: -; V gene: TRBV5-4; D gene: -; J gene: TRBJ2-7; CDR3 DNA: TGTGCCAGCAGCTTGGAGGGGGTCCTGGCCTACGAGCAGTACTTC; CDR3 protein: CASSLEGVLAYEQYF
clone size: -; V gene: TRBV29-1; D gene: TRBD2; J gene: TRBJ2-5; CDR3 DNA: TGCAGCGTTGAACTAGCGGGAGAGGGGCAAGAGACCCAGTACTTC; CDR3 protein: CSVELAGEGQETQYF
clone size: -; V gene: TRBV4-3; D gene: TRBD1; J gene: TRBJ2-6; CDR3 DNA: TGCGCCAGCAGCTTCACAGGGGAATCTGGGGCCAACGTCCTGACTTTC; CDR3 protein: CASSFTGESGANVLTF
clone size: -; V gene: TRBV4-1; D gene: -; J gene: TRBJ1-4; CDR3 DNA: TGCGCCAGCAGCCGCCGATCCGACGGCTATAATGAAAAACTGTTTTTT; CDR3 protein: CASSRRSDGYNEKLFF
clone size: -; V gene: TRBV2; D gene: -; J gene: TRBJ2-5; CDR3 DNA: TGTGCCAGCAGTGAAGCGGACAACGAGGGAGAGACCCAGTACTTC; CDR3 protein: CASSEADNEGETQYF
clone size: once; V gene: TRBV7-8; D gene: -; J gene: TRBJ2-3; CDR3 DNA: TGTGCCAGCAGCTTAGGAACGGGTACAGATACGCAGTATTTT; CDR3 protein: CASSLGTGTDTQYF
clone size: -; V gene: TRBV18; D gene: -; J gene: TRBJ2-1; CDR3 DNA: TGTGCCAGCTCACCACAGGGACCATACAATGAGCAGTTCTTC; CDR3 protein: CASSPQGPYNEQFF
clone size: -; V gene: TRBV2; D gene: -; J gene: TRBJ2-6; CDR3 DNA: TGTGCCAGCAGTGAATCCAGAGGTGGGGCCAACGTCCTGACTTTC; CDR3 protein: CASSESRGGANVLTF
clone size: -; V gene: TRBV9; D gene: -; J gene: TRBJ2-5; CDR3 DNA: TGTGCCAGCAGCGTCCCGGACGGAGAAGAGACCCAGTACTTC; CDR3 protein: CASSVPDGEETQYF
clone size: -; V gene: TRBV2; D gene: -; J gene: TRBJ1-3; CDR3 DNA: TGTGCCAGCTACGGGACTGCGCGGCCTGGAAACACCATATATTTT; CDR3 protein: CASYGTARPGNTIYF
clone size: -; V gene: TRBV6-1; D gene: -; J gene: TRBJ2-7; CDR3 DNA: TGTGCCTCCTGGGGGAGAGGGAACCCCTACGAGCAGTACTTC; CDR3 protein: CASWGRGNPYEQYF
clone size: -; V gene: TRBV2; D gene: -; J gene: TRBJ1-3; CDR3 DNA: TGTGCCAGCAGTGAAATGAGGGACTCTGGAAACACCATATATTTT; CDR3 protein: CASSEMRDSGNTIYF
clone size: -; V gene: TRBV5-6; D gene: -; J gene: TRBJ1-2; CDR3 DNA: TGTGCCAGCAGCTTGGAGACTCCTAGTGGGCTACACACCTTC; CDR3 protein: CASSLETPSGLHTF
clone size: -; V gene: TRBV27; D gene: -; J gene: TRBJ1-5; CDR3 DNA: TGTGCCAGCAGTTTATCTCACGGAAGGGAGGGAGGCGGTCAGCCCCAGCATTTT; CDR3 protein: CASSLSHGREGGGQPQHF
clone size: -; V gene: TRBV13; D gene: TRBD1; J gene: TRBJ2-2; CDR3 DNA: TGTGCCAGCAGCTTAGCCCCCTTGGGACAGTCGAACACCGGGGAGCTGTTTTTT; CDR3 protein: CASSLAPLGQSNTGELFF
clone size: few; V gene: TRBV27; D gene: -; J gene: TRBJ1-1; CDR3 DNA: TGTGCCAGCAGTTTCACGGACGGCCCTGAAGCTTTCTTT; CDR3 protein: CASSFTDGPEAFF
clone size: -; V gene: TRBV6-1; D gene: -; J gene: TRBJ2-3; CDR3 DNA: TGTGCCAGCAGTGAATCGACCCGGAGCAGCGTTACGCAGTATTTT; CDR3 protein: CASSESTRSSVTQYF
clone size: -; V gene: TRBV5-1; D gene: -; J gene: TRBJ2-7; CDR3 DNA: TGCGCCAGCAGCCTTACAGGATTCTACGAGCAGTACTTC; CDR3 protein: CASSLTGFYEQYF
clone size: once; V gene: TRBV7-3; D gene: TRBD2; J gene: TRBJ2-1; CDR3 DNA: TGTGCCAGCAGCTCACCGGGACTAGGGACCTACAATGAGCAGTTCTTC; CDR3 protein: CASSSPGLGTYNEQFF
clone size: -; V gene: TRBV7-2; D gene: TRBD2; J gene: TRBJ2-7; CDR3 DNA: TGTGCCAGCAGCTCCGCCCTTGTGCGGGAGGTAGACGAGCAGTACTTC; CDR3 protein: CASSSALVREVDEQYF
clone size: once; V gene: TRBV7-9; D gene: -; J gene: TRBJ1-1; CDR3 DNA: TGTGCCAGCAGCTTAGCGCTCATGAACACTGAAGCTTTCTTT; CDR3 protein: CASSLALMNTEAFF
clone size: -; V gene: TRBV30; D gene: -; J gene: TRBJ2-7; CDR3 DNA: TGTGCCTGGAGTGTACTAGATCTCTACGAGCAGTACTTC; CDR3 protein: CAWSVLDLYEQYF
clone size: -; V gene: TRBV25-1; D gene: -; J gene: TRBJ2-1; CDR3 DNA: TGTGCCAGCAGTCGGTCGGGCCCTCCCTACAATGAGCAGTTCTTC; CDR3 protein: CASSRSGPPYNEQFF
clone size: -; V gene: TRBV7-3; D gene: -; J gene: TRBJ2-7; CDR3 DNA: TGTGCCAGCAGCTTAGATTTCGGGGACTACGAGCAGTACTTC; CDR3 protein: CASSLDFGDYEQYF
clone size: -; V gene: TRBV27; D gene: TRBD1; J gene: TRBJ2-2; CDR3 DNA: TGTGCCAGCAGTTTTATCGGACAGGCTGACACCGGGGAGCTGTTTTTT; CDR3 protein: CASSFIGQADTGELFF
clone size: -; V gene: TRBV29-1; D gene: -; J gene: TRBJ1-2; CDR3 DNA: TGCAGCGTTGTGGGGGGCCCAGAGTGGGGCTACACCTTC; CDR3 protein: CSVVGGPEWGYTF
clone size: -; V gene: TRBV4-1; D gene: TRBD2; J gene: TRBJ2-1; CDR3 DNA: TGCGCCAGCAGCCGGGGGCCTAGGACTAGCGGTTCCTACAATGAGCAGTTCTTC; CDR3 protein: CASSRGPRTSGSYNEQFF
clone size: once; V gene: TRBV4-3; D gene: -; J gene: TRBJ2-3; CDR3 DNA: TGCGCCAGCAGCCAAGATCGGTCTAGCACAGATACGCAGTATTTT; CDR3 protein: CASSQDRSSTDTQYF
clone size: -; V gene: TRBV2; D gene: -; J gene: TRBJ1-1; CDR3 DNA: TGTGCCAGCAGTGTCGGCAGGGTCACTGAAGCTTTCTTT; CDR3 protein: CASSVGRVTEAFF
clone size: -; V gene: TRBV29-1; D gene: -; J gene: TRBJ1-2; CDR3 DNA: TGCAGCGCAGATTTGACAGGACCAACTTATGGCTACACCTTC; CDR3 protein: CSADLTGPTYGYTF
clone size: -; V gene: TRBV21-1; D gene: -; J gene: TRBJ2-5; CDR3 DNA: TGTGCCAGCCTGCCGACAGGGGAGACCCAGTACTTC; CDR3 protein: CASLPTGETQYF
clone size: -; V gene: TRBV7-9; D gene: -; J gene: TRBJ1-2; CDR3 DNA: TGTGCCAGCAGCTTAGGAACAGGGTCAGGGGACTATGGCTACACCTTC; CDR3 protein: CASSLGTGSGDYGYTF